The rows below give T cell receptor beta chains drawn from one sample of a study of cytotoxic CD8 clonotypes in ibrutinib-treated CLL. TCRdb's table, derived via immunoSEQ multiplex PCR, lists solely in-frame clones and lacks some. The repertoire holds more than 300,000 clones, about 80% seen once, with 5.5% to 8% in the top ten. The sample here was PBMCs, taken before ibrutinib treatment. These receptors all stem from a human donor with chronic lymphocytic leukemia. Each CDR3 is given with its conserved first and last residue.

len: 14; v_gene: TRBV5-4; j_gene: TRBJ1-2; CDR3aa: CASSDPVSRDGYTF
len: 13; v_gene: TRBV6-4; j_gene: TRBJ2-1; CDR3aa: CASSDGGANEQFF
len: 18; v_gene: TRBV10-3; j_gene: TRBJ2-3; CDR3aa: CAISDARLAGASTDTQYF
len: 14; v_gene: TRBV9; j_gene: TRBJ2-3; CDR3aa: CASSVGLAGGRQYF
len: 14; v_gene: TRBV30; j_gene: TRBJ2-1; CDR3aa: CAWIGTSDKNEQFF
len: 15; v_gene: TRBV30; j_gene: TRBJ2-1; CDR3aa: CAWRLRLAGASEQFF
len: 15; v_gene: TRBV5-1; j_gene: TRBJ1-1; CDR3aa: CASSPVRDRATEAFF
len: 15; v_gene: TRBV4-2; j_gene: TRBJ2-7; CDR3aa: CASSQASVLGYEQYF
len: 13; v_gene: TRBV2; j_gene: TRBJ1-1; CDR3aa: CASRRESGTEAFF
len: 14; v_gene: TRBV18; j_gene: TRBJ1-2; CDR3aa: CASLPGQAGYGYTF
len: 14; v_gene: TRBV19; j_gene: TRBJ1-2; CDR3aa: CASSIGGSNYGYTF
len: 16; v_gene: TRBV4-2; j_gene: TRBJ1-2; CDR3aa: CASSQDKGGRNYGYTF
len: 17; v_gene: TRBV2; j_gene: TRBJ1-1; CDR3aa: CASSDPLRTGVGTEAFF
len: 16; v_gene: TRBV7-2; j_gene: TRBJ1-3; CDR3aa: CASSLGPLISGNTIYF
len: 11; v_gene: TRBV4-1; j_gene: TRBJ2-7; CDR3aa: CASSQLGEQYF
len: 16; v_gene: TRBV4-3; j_gene: TRBJ1-2; CDR3aa: CASSQMGDRTNYGYTF
len: 13; v_gene: TRBV5-1; j_gene: TRBJ1-2; CDR3aa: CASSTPRDRIYTF
len: 13; v_gene: TRBV2; j_gene: TRBJ2-7; CDR3aa: CASNSGSSYEQYF
len: 8; v_gene: TRBV29-1; j_gene: TRBJ1-1; CDR3aa: CSNGGGFF
len: 16; v_gene: TRBV19; j_gene: TRBJ2-7; CDR3aa: CASSIAPGAGAYEQYF
len: 13; v_gene: TRBV28; j_gene: TRBJ1-2; CDR3aa: CASSIQGAYGYTF
len: 15; v_gene: TRBV10-3; j_gene: TRBJ1-2; CDR3aa: CAISSGTGPNYGYTF
len: 12; v_gene: TRBV29-1; j_gene: TRBJ2-7; CDR3aa: CSVVGELYEQYF
len: 15; v_gene: TRBV5-4; j_gene: TRBJ2-5; CDR3aa: CASSLDRGLQETQYF
len: 14; v_gene: TRBV27; j_gene: TRBJ2-7; CDR3aa: CASSFFRDSYEQYF
len: 13; v_gene: TRBV30; j_gene: TRBJ1-5; CDR3aa: CAWSVQRNQPQHF
len: 13; v_gene: TRBV11-2; j_gene: TRBJ2-7; CDR3aa: CASSRPSGRRQYF
len: 13; v_gene: TRBV9; j_gene: TRBJ2-7; CDR3aa: CASSVAGLYEQYF
len: 15; v_gene: TRBV7-8; j_gene: TRBJ2-1; CDR3aa: CASSLGSPSYNEQFF
len: 13; v_gene: TRBV7-6; j_gene: TRBJ1-1; CDR3aa: CASTRDPNTEAFF
len: 16; v_gene: TRBV28; j_gene: TRBJ2-3; CDR3aa: CASSPIAGEDADTQYF
len: 18; v_gene: TRBV29-1; j_gene: TRBJ2-3; CDR3aa: CSVEDQFGGTAFTDTQYF
len: 16; v_gene: TRBV4-3; j_gene: TRBJ1-1; CDR3aa: CASSRNPNTGLTEAFF
len: 16; v_gene: TRBV10-3; j_gene: TRBJ2-7; CDR3aa: CAISEPGGDRTYEQYF
len: 17; v_gene: TRBV19; j_gene: TRBJ2-7; CDR3aa: CASSDNHRGKLGYEQYF
len: 14; v_gene: TRBV2; j_gene: TRBJ2-5; CDR3aa: CASTWVGVQETQYF
len: 15; v_gene: TRBV12-2; j_gene: TRBJ2-5; CDR3aa: CASRLANPPGETQYF
len: 14; v_gene: TRBV4-1; j_gene: TRBJ2-7; CDR3aa: CASSQAPRGYEQYF
len: 16; v_gene: TRBV7-9; j_gene: TRBJ2-5; CDR3aa: CASSFPDREFQETQYF
len: 14; v_gene: TRBV9; j_gene: TRBJ1-2; CDR3aa: CASSVVVDNYGYTF
len: 16; v_gene: TRBV27; j_gene: TRBJ2-7; CDR3aa: CASRITGTSGIYEQYF
len: 12; v_gene: TRBV29-1; j_gene: TRBJ1-2; CDR3aa: CSVEEASYGYTF
len: 15; v_gene: TRBV5-1; j_gene: TRBJ2-5; CDR3aa: CASSQDRGLGETQYF
len: 14; v_gene: TRBV7-2; j_gene: TRBJ2-4; CDR3aa: CASSLTGQGYIQYF
len: 19; v_gene: TRBV18; j_gene: TRBJ2-7; CDR3aa: CASSAWPGQRGATSYEQYF
len: 15; v_gene: TRBV11-3; j_gene: TRBJ2-1; CDR3aa: CASSQGPLGDNEQFF
len: 15; v_gene: TRBV10-1; j_gene: TRBJ2-3; CDR3aa: CASKRTSGYTDTQYF
len: 15; v_gene: TRBV7-3; j_gene: TRBJ2-1; CDR3aa: CASSLGAGLFNEQFF